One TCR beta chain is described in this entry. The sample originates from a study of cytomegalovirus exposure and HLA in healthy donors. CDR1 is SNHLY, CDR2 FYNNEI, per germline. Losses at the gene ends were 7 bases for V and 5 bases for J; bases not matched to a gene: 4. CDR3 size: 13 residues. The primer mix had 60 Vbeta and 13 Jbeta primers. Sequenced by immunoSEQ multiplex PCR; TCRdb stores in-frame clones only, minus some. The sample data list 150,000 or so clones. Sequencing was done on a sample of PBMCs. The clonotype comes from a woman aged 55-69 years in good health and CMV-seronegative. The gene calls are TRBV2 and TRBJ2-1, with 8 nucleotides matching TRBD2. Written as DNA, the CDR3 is TGTGCCAGCAAACGGGGGGGCAACAATGAGCAGTTCTTC. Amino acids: CASKRGGNNEQFF.